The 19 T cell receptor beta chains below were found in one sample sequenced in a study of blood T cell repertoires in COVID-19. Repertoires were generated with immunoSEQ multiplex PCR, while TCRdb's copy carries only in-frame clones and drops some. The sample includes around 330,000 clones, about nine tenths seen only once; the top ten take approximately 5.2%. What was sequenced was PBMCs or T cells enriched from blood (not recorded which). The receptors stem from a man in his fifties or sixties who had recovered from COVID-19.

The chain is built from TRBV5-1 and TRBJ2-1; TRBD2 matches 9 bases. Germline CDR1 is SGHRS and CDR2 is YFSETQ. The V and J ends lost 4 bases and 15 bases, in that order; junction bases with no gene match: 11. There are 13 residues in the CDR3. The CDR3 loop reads CASSPTSGMVSFF. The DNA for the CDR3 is TGCGCCAGCAGCCCGACTAGCGGCATGGTATCGTTCTTC.

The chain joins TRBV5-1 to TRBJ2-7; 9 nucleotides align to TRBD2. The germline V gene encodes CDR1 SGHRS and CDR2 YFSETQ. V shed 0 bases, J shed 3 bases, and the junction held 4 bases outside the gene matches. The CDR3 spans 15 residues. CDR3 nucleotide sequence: TGCGCCAGCAGCTTGGGACTAGCGGATATCTACGAGCAGTACTTC. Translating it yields CASSLGLADIYEQYF.

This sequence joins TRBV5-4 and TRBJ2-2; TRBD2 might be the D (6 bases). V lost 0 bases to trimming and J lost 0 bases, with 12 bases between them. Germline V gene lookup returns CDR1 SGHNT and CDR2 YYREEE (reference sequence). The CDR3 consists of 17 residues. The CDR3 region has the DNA TGTGCCAGCAGCTTGGCCTTGGGGGGTCCGAACACCGGGGAGCTGTTTTTT. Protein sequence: CASSLALGGPNTGELFF.

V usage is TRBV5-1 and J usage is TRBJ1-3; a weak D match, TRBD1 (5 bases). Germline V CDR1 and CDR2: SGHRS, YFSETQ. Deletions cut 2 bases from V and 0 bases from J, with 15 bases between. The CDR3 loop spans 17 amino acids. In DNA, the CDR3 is TGCGCCAGCAGCTTCGCCGGGACTGTGAGCTCTGGAAACACCATATATTTT. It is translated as CASSFAGTVSSGNTIYF.

CDR3 bases: TGTGCCAGCAGCTGGACTAGCGACACCTACAATGAGCAGTTCTTC. Translation gives CASSWTSDTYNEQFF. The V gene is TRBV3-1 (or the pseudogene TRBV3-2), the J gene TRBJ2-1; 9 nucleotides agree with TRBD2. Per germline, CDR1 LGHDT and CDR2 YNNKEL (reference sequence). The CDR3 has 15 amino acids. The J segment lost 2 bases and the V segment lost 5 bases, leaving 4 bases of the junction unmatched.

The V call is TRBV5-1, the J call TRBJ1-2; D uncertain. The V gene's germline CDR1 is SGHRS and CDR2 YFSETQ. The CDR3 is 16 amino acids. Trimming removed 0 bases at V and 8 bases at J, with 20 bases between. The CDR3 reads CASSLAFLAGPSGYTF. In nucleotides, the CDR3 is TGCGCCAGCAGCTTGGCCTTTCTGGCAGGCCCATCGGGCTACACCTTC. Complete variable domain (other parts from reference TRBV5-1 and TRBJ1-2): KAGVTQTPRYLIKTRGQQVTLSCSPISGHRSVSWYQQTPGQGLQFLFEYFSETQRNKGNFPGRFSGRQFSNSRSEMNVSTLELGDSALYLCASSLAFLAGPSGYTFGSGTRLTVV.

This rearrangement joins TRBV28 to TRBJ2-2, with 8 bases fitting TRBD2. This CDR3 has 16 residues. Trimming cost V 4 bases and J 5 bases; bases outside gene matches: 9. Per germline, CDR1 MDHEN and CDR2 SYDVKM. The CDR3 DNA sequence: TGTGCCAGCAGTTCCTTGGACCCGGGAGGGACCGGGGAGCTGTTTTTT. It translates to CASSSLDPGGTGELFF.

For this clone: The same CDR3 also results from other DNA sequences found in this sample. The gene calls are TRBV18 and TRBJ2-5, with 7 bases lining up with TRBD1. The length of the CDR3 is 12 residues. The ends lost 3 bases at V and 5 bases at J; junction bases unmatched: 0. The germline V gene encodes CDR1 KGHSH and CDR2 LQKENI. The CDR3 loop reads CASSPTGETQYF. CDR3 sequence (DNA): TGTGCCAGCTCACCGACAGGGGAGACCCAGTACTTC.

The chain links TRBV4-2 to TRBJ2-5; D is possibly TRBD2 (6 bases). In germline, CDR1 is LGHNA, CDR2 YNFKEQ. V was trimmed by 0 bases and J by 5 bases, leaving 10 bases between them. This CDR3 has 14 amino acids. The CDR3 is CASSQEASAETQYF. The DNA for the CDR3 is TGTGCCAGCAGCCAAGAGGCTAGCGCTGAGACCCAGTACTTC.

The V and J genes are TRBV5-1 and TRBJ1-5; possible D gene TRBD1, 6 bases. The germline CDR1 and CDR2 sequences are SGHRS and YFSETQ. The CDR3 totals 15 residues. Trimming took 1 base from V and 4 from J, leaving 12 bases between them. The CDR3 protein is CASSLRGAWNQPQHF. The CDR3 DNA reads TGCGCCAGCAGCTTGCGGGGGGCGTGGAATCAGCCCCAGCATTTT.

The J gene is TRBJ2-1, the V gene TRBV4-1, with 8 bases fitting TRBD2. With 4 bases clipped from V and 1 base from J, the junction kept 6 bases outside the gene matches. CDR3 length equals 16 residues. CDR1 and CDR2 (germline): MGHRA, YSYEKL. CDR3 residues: CASSLRVAGSYNEQFF. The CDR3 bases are TGCGCCAGCAGCCTCAGGGTAGCGGGATCCTACAATGAGCAGTTCTTC.

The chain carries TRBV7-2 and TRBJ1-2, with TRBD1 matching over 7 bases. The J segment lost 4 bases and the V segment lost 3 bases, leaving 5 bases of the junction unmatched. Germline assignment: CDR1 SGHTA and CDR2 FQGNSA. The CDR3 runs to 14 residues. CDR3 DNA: TGTGCCAGCAGCTTTACAGGGGCCGGCTATGGCTACACCTTC. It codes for CASSFTGAGYGYTF.

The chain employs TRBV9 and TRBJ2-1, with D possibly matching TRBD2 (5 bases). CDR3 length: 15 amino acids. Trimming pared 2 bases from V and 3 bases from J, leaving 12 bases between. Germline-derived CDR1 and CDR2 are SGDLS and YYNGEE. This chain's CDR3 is CASSVGGSVYNEQFF. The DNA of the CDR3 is TGTGCCAGCAGCGTGGGCGGGTCGGTCTACAATGAGCAGTTCTTC. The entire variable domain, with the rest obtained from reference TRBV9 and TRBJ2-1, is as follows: DSGVTQTPKHLITATGQRVTLRCSPRSGDLSVYWYQQSLDQGLQFLIQYYNGEERAKGNILERFSAQQFPDLHSELNLSSLELGDSALYFCASSVGGSVYNEQFFGPGTRLTVL.

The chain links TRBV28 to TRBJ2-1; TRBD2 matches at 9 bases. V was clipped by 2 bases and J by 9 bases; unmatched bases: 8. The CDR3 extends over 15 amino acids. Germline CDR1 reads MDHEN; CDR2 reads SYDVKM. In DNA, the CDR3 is TGTGCCAGCAGTTTAGCGGGAGGGCCGCAAGGTGAGCAGTTCTTC. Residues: CASSLAGGPQGEQFF. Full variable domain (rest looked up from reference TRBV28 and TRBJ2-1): DVKVTQSSRYLVKRTGEKVFLECVQDMDHENMFWYRQDPGLGLRLIYFSYDVKMKEKGDIPEGYSVSREKKERFSLILESASTNQTSMYLCASSLAGGPQGEQFFGPGTRLTVL.

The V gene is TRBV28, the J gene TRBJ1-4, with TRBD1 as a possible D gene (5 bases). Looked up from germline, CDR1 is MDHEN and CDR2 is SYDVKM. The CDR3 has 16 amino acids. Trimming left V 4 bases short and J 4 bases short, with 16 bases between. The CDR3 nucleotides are TGTGCCAGCAGTTCTCCCCGGGGGGGGGATAATGAAAAACTGTTTTTT. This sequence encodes CASSSPRGGDNEKLFF.

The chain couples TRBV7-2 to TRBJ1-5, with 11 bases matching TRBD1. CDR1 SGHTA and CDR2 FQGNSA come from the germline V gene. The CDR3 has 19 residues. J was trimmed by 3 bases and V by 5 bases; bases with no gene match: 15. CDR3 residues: CASSPRDRGDGRANQPQHF. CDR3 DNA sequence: TGTGCCAGCAGCCCCCGGGACAGGGGGGACGGGAGGGCCAATCAGCCCCAGCATTTT. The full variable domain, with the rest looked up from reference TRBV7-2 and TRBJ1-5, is GAGVSQSPSNKVTEKGKDVELRCDPISGHTALYWYRQSLGQGLEFLIYFQGNSAPDKSGLPSDRFSAERTGGSVSTLTIQRTQQEDSAVYLCASSPRDRGDGRANQPQHFGDGTRLSIL.

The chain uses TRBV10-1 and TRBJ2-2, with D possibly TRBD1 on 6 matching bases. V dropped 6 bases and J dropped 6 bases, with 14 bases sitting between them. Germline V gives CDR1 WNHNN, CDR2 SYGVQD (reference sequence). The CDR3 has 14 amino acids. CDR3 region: CASSRTVNAGELFF. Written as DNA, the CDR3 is TGCGCCAGCAGCCGGACAGTTAACGCCGGGGAGCTGTTTTTT.

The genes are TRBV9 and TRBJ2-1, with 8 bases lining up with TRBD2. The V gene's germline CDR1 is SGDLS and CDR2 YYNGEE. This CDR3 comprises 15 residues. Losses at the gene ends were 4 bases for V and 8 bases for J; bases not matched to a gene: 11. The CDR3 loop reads CASSSPERERDEQFF. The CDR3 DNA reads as TGTGCCAGCAGCTCCCCGGAGCGGGAGCGGGATGAGCAGTTCTTC.

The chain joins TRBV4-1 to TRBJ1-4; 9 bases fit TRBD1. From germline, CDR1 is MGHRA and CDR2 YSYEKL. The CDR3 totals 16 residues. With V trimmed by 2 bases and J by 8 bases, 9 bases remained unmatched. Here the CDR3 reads CASSQPTTGGGEKLFF. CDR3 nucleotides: TGCGCCAGCAGCCAACCAACTACAGGGGGCGGCGAAAAACTGTTTTTT.